The source of this TCR beta chain is a study of cytomegalovirus exposure and HLA in healthy donors. Background on the study: Of a few hundred genotyped donors, more than 75% clustered with self-reported Caucasian donors. Overall study findings and caveats: While the bulk of TCR sequences proved rare, some public TCRs turned up in many donors. Analysis was performed later, and it showed HLA-associated TCR beta chains to be more clonally expanded than equally common others. It emerged from a later analysis that several of the most significant clusters appeared to be linked to common viral pathogens.

The CDR3 is 19 residues long. As for this clone: The target antigen is unknown.

Both 60 Vbeta primers and 13 Jbeta primers went into the PCR. Repertoires were generated with immunoSEQ multiplex PCR, while TCRdb's copy carries only in-frame clones and drops some. Of roughly 150,000 clones listed, approximately 84% were seen once; the top ten hold 2.5% to 3%. This clonotype was obtained from a man aged 25 to 45 in good health and CMV-seropositive. The chain has TRBV21-1 and TRBJ2-2; the listed D gene, TRBD1, was not tested against the DNA. TRBV21-1 is deemed a pseudogene. Sequencing used PBMCs. This CDR3 reads CASGRRRTVDSFNTGELFF. The CDR3 nucleotides read TGTGCCAGCGGCCGCCGTCGGACAGTCGACTCCTTTAACACCGGGGAGCTGTTTTTT.